This note documents a single TCR beta chain sequence. Its antigen is currently unknown. The CDR3 is 15 residues long. The V end was cut by 5 bases, the J end by 2 bases, with 14 bases between. The germline V gene encodes CDR1 SGHTA and CDR2 FQGNSA. This sample was included in a study of shared clonotypes between healthy human individuals. Notes on the study in general: Unshared clonotypes carried lower generation probabilities than those common to all four donors.

Data came from immunoSEQ multiplex PCR; TCRdb stores just in-frame clones and leaves some out. The sample consists of around 1.5 million clones, approximately 98% of them appearing once. It was into CD45RA+ naive and CD45RA-negative memory subsets that the CD4+ cells were split. Sequencing was done on a sample of naive CD4+ T cells sorted from blood. Subset defined: CD45RA+ positively selected. This sequence joins TRBV7-2 and TRBJ2-3, with D uncertain. The receptor comes from a man in his thirties or forties in good health. In DNA form, the CDR3 reads TGTGCCAGCAGCCCCCACGCGTTGCACACAGATACGCAGTATTTT. Translated: CASSPHALHTDTQYF.